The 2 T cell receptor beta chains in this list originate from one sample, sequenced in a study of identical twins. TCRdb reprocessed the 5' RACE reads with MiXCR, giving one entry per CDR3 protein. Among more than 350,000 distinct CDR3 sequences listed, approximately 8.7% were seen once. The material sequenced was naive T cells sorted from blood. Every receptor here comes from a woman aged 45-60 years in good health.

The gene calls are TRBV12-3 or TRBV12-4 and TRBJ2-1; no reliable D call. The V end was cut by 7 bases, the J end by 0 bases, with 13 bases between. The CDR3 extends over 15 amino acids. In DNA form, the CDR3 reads TGTGCCAGCACCCTGGGCTCTACCTCCTACAATGAGCAGTTCTTC. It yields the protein CASTLGSTSYNEQFF.

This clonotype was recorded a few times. This chain's CDR3 is CASSLSAGGSETQYF. Written as DNA, the CDR3 is TGTGCCAGCAGCCTTTCAGCGGGAGGATCGGAGACCCAGTACTTC. This chain uses TRBV4-2 with TRBJ2-5; 9 bases align to TRBD2. The CDR3 totals 15 residues. Germline CDR1 is LGHNA and CDR2 is YNFKEQ. V shed 4 bases and J 5 bases; nucleotides not matched to a gene: 8.